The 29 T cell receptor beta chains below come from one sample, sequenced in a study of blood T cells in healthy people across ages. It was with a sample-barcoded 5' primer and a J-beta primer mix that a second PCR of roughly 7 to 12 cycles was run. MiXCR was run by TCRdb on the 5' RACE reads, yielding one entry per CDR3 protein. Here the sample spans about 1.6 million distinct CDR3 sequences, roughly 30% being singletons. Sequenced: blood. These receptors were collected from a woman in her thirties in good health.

The CDR3 DNA follows: TGTGCCAGCAGTGAATGGGGACCGACAAGGGATGGCTACACCTTC. It yields the protein CASSEWGPTRDGYTF. This chain joins TRBV2 and TRBJ1-2; a weak D match, TRBD1 (5 bases). CDR1 is SNHLY and CDR2 is FYNNEI in the germline V gene. The length of the CDR3 is 15 residues. The germline V and J ends were trimmed by 2 bases and 6 bases, with 16 bases remaining between them.

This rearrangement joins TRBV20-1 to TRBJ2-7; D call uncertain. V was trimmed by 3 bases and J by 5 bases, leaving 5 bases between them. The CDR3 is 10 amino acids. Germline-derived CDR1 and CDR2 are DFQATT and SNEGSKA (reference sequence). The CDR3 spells CSASHHEQYF. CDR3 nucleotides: TGCAGTGCTAGTCATCACGAGCAGTACTTC.

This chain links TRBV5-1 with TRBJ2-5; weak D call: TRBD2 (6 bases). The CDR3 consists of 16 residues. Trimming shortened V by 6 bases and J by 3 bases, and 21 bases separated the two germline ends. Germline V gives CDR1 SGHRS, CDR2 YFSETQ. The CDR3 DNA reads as TGCGCCAGCACCGCTAGCATTCGTGGGAGGAAAGAGACCCAGTACTTC. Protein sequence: CASTASIRGRKETQYF.

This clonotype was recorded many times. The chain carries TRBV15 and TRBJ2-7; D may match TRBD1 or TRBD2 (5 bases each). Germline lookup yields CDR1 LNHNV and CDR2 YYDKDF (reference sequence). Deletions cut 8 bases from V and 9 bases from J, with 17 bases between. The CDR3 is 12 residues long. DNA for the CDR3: TGTGCCACCCGGGACCAACTTAGAGTGCAGTACTTC. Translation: CATRDQLRVQYF.

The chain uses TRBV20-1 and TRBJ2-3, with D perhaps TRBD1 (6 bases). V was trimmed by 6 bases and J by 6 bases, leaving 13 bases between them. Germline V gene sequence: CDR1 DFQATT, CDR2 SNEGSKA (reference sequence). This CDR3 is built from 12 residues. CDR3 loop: CSAGHEEDTQYF. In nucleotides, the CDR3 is TGCAGTGCGGGACATGAGGAGGATACGCAGTATTTT.

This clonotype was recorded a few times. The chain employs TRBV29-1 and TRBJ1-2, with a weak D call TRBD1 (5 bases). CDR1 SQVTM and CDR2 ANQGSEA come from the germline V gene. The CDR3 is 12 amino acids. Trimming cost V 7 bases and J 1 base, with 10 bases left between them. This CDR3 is CSATTVNYGYTF. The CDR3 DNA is TGCAGCGCCACGACAGTTAACTATGGCTACACCTTC.

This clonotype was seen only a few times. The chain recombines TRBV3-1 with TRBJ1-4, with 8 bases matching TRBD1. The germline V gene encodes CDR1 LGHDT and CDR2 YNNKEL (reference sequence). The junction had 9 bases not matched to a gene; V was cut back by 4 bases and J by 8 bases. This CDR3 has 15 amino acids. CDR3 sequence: CASSLRQGLKEKLFF. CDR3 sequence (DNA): TGTGCCAGCAGCCTACGACAGGGGCTCAAGGAAAAACTGTTTTTT.

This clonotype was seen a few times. The CDR3 DNA follows: TGTGCCAGCAAGACCGAGGGACAGGGTGGTGGCTACACCTTC. Amino acid sequence: CASKTEGQGGGYTF. This chain links TRBV2 with TRBJ1-2; 9 positions agree with TRBD1. The germline CDR1 and CDR2 sequences are SNHLY and FYNNEI. The V segment lost 7 bases and the J segment 7 bases; nucleotides outside the gene matches: 10. The CDR3 runs 14 residues.

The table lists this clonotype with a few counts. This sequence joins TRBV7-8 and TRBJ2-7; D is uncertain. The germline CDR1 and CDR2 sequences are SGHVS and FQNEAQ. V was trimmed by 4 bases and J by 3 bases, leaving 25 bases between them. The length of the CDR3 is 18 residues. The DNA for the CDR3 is TGTGCCAGCAGCTCTCACTCGTACACTGCCGGAGTGAGCTACGAGCAGTACTTC. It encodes CASSSHSYTAGVSYEQYF.

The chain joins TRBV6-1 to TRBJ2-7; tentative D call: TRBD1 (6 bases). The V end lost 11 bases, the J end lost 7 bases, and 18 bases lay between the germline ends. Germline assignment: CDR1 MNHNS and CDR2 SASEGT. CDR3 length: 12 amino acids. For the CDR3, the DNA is TGTGCCGGGGGCGGCAATCCTCGGGAGCAGTACTTC. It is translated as CAGGGNPREQYF.

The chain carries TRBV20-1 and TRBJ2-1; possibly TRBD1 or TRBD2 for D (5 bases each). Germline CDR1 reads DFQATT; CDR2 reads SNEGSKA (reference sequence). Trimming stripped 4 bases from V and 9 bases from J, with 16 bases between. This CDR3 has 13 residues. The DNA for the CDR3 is TGCAGTGCTACGGACTCACTGAGGGGTGAGCAGTTCTTC. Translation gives CSATDSLRGEQFF.

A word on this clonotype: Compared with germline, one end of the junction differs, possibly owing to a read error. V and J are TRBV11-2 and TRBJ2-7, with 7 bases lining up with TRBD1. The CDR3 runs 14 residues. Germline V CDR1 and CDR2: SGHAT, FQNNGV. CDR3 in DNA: TGTGCCAGCAGCTCCTACAGGGGTACCTACGAGCAGGACTTC. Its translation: CASSSYRGTYEQDF.

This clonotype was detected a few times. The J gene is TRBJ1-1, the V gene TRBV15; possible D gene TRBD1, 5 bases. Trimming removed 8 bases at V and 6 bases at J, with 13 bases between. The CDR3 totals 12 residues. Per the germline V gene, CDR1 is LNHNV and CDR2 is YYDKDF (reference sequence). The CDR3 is CATRREGAEAFF. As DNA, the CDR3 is TGTGCCACCCGAAGGGAAGGGGCTGAAGCTTTCTTT.

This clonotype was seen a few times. CDR3 nucleotide sequence: TGCAGTGCTCCAAAGGGCGTAAAGGGCACTGAAGCTTTCTTT. Protein product: CSAPKGVKGTEAFF. This chain uses TRBV20-1 with TRBJ1-1, with D unclear. CDR3 length equals 14 residues. The V gene lost 5 bases and the J gene lost 4 bases, with 17 bases spanning the gap. Germline CDR1 DFQATT, CDR2 SNEGSKA (reference sequence).

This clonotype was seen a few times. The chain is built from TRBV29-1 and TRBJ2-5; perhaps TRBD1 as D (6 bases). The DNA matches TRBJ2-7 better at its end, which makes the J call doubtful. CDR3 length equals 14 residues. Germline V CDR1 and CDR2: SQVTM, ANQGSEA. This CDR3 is CSVASPGVKGEQYF. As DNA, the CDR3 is TGCAGCGTTGCTTCTCCAGGGGTTAAGGGCGAGCAGTACTTC.

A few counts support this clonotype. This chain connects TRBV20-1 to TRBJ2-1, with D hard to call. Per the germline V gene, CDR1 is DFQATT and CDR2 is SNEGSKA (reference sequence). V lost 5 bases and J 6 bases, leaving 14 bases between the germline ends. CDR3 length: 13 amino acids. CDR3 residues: CSASKLPGNEQFF. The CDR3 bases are TGCAGTGCTTCTAAGCTCCCCGGCAATGAGCAGTTCTTC.

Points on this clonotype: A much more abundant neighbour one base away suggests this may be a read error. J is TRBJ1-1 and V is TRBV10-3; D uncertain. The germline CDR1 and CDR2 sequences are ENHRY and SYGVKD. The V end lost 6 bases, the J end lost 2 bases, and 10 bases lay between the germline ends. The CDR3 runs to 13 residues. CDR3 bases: TGTGCCATCAGGGTAACGACAAACACTGAAGCTTTCTTT. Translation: CAIRVTTNTEAFF.

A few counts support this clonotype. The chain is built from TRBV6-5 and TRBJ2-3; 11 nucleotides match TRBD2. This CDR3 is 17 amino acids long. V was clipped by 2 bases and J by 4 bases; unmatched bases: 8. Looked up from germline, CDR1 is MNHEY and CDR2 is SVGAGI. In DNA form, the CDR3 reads TGTGCCAGCAGTTACGGGGCTAGCGGGAGGTTCGCAGATACGCAGTATTTT. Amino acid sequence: CASSYGASGRFADTQYF.

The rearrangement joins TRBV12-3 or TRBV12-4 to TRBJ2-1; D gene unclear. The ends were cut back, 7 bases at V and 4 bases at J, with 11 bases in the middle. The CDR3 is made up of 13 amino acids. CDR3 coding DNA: TGTGCCAGCAACATCGACGGGTACAATGAGCAGTTCTTC. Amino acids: CASNIDGYNEQFF.

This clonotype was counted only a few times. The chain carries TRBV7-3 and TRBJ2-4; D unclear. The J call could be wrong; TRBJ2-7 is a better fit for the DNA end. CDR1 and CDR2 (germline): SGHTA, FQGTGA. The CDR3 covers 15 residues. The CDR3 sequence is CASKGGGNWGYEQYF. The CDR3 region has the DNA TGTGCCAGCAAGGGCGGTGGGAACTGGGGATACGAGCAGTACTTC.

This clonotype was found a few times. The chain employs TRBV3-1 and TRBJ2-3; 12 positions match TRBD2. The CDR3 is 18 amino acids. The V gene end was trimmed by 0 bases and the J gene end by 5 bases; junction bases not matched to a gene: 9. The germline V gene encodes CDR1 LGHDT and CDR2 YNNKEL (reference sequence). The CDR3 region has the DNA TGTGCCAGCAGCCAAGATGTTCTAGCGGGAGGGCCCCTAGATACGCAGTATTTT. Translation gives CASSQDVLAGGPLDTQYF.

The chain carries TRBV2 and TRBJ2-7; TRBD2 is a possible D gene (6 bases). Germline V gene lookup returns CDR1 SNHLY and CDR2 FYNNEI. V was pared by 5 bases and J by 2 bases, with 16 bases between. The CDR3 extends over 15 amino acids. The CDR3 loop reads CASSLPGSGAYEQYF. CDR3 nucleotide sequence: TGTGCCAGCAGTCTACCGGGTAGCGGAGCCTACGAGCAGTACTTC.

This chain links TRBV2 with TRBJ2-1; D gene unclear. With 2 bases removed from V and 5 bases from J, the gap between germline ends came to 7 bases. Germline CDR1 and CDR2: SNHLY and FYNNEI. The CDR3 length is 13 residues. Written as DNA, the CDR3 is TGTGCCAGCAGTGAAAAGAGAAACAATGAGCAGTTCTTC. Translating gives CASSEKRNNEQFF.

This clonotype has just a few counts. The CDR3, as DNA: TGTGCCAGCAGCTTAGCTTACTGGACAGGGGGCGCCGGAGGGGCCAACGTCCTGACTTTC. This codes for CASSLAYWTGGAGGANVLTF. This chain joins TRBV7-8 and TRBJ2-6; 11 bases align to TRBD1. The CDR3 loop spans 20 amino acids. The germline V gene encodes CDR1 SGHVS and CDR2 FQNEAQ. The V and J ends lost 0 bases and 4 bases, in that order; junction bases with no gene match: 11.

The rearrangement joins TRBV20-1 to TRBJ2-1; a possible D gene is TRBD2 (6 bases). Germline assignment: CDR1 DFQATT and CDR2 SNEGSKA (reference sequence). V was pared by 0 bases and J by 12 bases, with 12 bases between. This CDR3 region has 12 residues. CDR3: CSARDGGSGQFF. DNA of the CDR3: TGCAGTGCTAGAGACGGGGGTTCAGGGCAGTTCTTC.

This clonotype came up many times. The CDR3 region is CSVVQGNRDTQYF. In DNA, the CDR3 is TGCAGCGTTGTGCAGGGTAACAGAGATACGCAGTATTTT. The chain joins TRBV29-1 to TRBJ2-3; weak D call: TRBD1 (5 bases). The CDR3 covers 13 residues. Per germline, CDR1 SQVTM and CDR2 ANQGSEA. V was pared by 4 bases and J by 5 bases, with 13 bases between.

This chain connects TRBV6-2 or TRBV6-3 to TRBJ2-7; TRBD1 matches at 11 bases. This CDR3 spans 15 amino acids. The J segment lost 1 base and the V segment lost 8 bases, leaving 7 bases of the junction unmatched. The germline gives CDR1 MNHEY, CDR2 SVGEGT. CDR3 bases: TGTGCCAGCGGACGGACAGGGGGCTTATCCTACGAGCAGTACTTC. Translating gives CASGRTGGLSYEQYF.

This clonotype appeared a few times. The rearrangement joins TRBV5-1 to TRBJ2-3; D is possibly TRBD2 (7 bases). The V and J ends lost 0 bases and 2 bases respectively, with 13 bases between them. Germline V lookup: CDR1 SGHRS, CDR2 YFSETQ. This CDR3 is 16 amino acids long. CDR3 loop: CASSLGIGGLTDTQYF. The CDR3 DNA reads TGCGCCAGCAGCTTGGGAATCGGGGGGCTCACAGATACGCAGTATTTT. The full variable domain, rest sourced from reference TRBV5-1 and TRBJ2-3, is KAGVTQTPRYLIKTRGQQVTLSCSPISGHRSVSWYQQTPGQGLQFLFEYFSETQRNKGNFPGRFSGRQFSNSRSEMNVSTLELGDSALYLCASSLGIGGLTDTQYFGPGTRLTVL.

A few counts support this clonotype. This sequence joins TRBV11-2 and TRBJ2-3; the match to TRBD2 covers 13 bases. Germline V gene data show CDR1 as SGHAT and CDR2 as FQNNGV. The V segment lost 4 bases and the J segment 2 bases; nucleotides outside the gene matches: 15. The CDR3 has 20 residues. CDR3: CASSSVTSGGATILTDTQYF. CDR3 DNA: TGTGCCAGCAGCTCCGTTACTAGCGGGGGGGCGACGATACTCACAGATACGCAGTATTTT.